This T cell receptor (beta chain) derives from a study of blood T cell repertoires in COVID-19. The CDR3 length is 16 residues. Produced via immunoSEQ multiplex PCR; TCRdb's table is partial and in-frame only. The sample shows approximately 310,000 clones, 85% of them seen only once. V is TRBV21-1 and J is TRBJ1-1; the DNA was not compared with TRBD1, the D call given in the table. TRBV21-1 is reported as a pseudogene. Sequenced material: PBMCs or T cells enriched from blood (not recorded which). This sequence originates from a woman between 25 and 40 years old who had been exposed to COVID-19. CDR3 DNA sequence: TGTGCCAGCAGACTATCACCCGACAGGGAAGACACTGAAGCTTTCTTT. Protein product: CASRLSPDREDTEAFF.